This section outlines one T cell receptor beta chain sequence together with its context. Its target is not known. The CDR3 runs to 17 residues. V lost 4 bases and J 1 base, leaving 15 bases between the germline ends. Germline V CDR1 and CDR2: SGHDT, YYEEEE. Individual cDNA molecules each received unique molecular identifiers attached to them. TCRdb reanalysed the 5' RACE reads using MiXCR and keeps one entry per CDR3 protein. Among more than 50,000 distinct CDR3 sequences listed, around 13% were seen once. This sample was included in a study of early T cells in non-severe SARS-CoV-2 infection. Study at large: Sequenced bulk RNA came from whole blood that was unsorted, and chains were unpaired.

Study-wide findings and caveats: VDJdb-based matching was biased toward anti-spike CD8 responses and missed private and CD4 specificities.

V gene TRBV5-6 combines with J gene TRBJ1-6, with D tentatively TRBD1 (6 bases). The material sequenced was whole blood, taken at baseline. The receptor was isolated from an adult who was a healthcare worker with PCR-confirmed SARS-CoV-2 infection or an uninfected control (not recorded which). As DNA, the CDR3 is TGTGCCAGCAGCCGGGACATCCCAGGGTCCTATAATTCACCCCTCCACTTT. This sequence encodes CASSRDIPGSYNSPLHF.